This TCR beta chain was sequenced for a study of blood T cell repertoires in COVID-19. Overall study context: Spain, Italy and the United States supplied samples that represented acute and convalescent COVID-19. T cells, B-cell-depleted T cells, or PBMCs supplied cDNA or gDNA.

Per the study methods: The authors estimated nucleated cell counts from reference gene primer amplification. Clones were sequenced by immunoSEQ multiplex PCR, and TCRdb holds only the in-frame ones, with some missing. V, J and clone size are taken as reported in that table, and D and trimming were inferred from the DNA itself. The sample contains over 150,000 clones, approximately 81% of which appear only once. Those enrolled in Seattle joined during active infection and were followed longitudinally afterward. Trimming left V 7 bases short and J 11 bases short, with 15 bases between. The CDR3 has 12 residues. Germline values: CDR1 MNHEY, CDR2 SVGAGI.

The receptor was derived from a woman aged 60 to 75 with COVID-19, enrolled during active disease. Material: peripheral blood. This chain connects TRBV6-5 to TRBJ2-1, with D perhaps matching TRBD2 (7 bases). The CDR3 loop reads CASKGGARKQFF. The CDR3 DNA reads TGTGCCAGCAAGGGGGGGGCCCGGAAGCAGTTCTTC.